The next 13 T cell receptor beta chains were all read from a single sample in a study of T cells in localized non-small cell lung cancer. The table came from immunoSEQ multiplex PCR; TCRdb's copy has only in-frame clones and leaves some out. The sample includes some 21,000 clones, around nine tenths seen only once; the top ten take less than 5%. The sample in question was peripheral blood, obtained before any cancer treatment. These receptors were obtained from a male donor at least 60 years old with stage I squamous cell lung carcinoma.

This chain's CDR3 is CASSSIAGGVTGELFF. The CDR3 DNA follows: TGTGCCAGCAGCTCTATAGCGGGAGGGGTCACCGGGGAGCTGTTTTTT. The J gene is TRBJ2-2, the V gene TRBV7-2, with 11 bases identical to TRBD2. Germline CDR1 reads SGHTA; CDR2 reads FQGNSA. The length of the CDR3 is 16 residues. Trimming cost V 4 bases and J 4 bases; bases outside gene matches: 5.

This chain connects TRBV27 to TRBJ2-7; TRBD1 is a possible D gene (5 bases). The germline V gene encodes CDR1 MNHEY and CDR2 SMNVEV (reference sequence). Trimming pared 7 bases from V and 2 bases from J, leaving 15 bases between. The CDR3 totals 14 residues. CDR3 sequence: CASKPGMKPYEQYF. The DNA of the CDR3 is TGTGCCAGCAAGCCAGGGATGAAGCCCTACGAGCAGTACTTC.

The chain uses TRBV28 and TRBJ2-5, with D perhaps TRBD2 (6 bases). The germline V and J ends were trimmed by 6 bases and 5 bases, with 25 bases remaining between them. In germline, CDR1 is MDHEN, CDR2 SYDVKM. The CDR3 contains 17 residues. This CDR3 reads CASRSPGTPAGLETQYF. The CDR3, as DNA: TGTGCCAGCAGGTCGCCCGGGACTCCCGCAGGTCTGGAGACCCAGTACTTC.

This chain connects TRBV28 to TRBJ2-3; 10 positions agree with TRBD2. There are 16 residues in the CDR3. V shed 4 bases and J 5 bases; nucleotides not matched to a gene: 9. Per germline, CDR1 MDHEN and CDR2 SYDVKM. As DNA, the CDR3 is TGTGCCAGCAGTTCCTCTAGCGGGAGTAAAGTAGATACGCAGTATTTT. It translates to CASSSSSGSKVDTQYF.

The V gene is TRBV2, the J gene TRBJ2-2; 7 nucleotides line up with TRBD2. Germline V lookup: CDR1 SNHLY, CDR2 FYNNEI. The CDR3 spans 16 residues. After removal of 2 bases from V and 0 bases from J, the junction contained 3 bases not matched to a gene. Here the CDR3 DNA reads TGTGCCAGCAGTGAACAGGGAGGGTCGAACACCGGGGAGCTGTTTTTT. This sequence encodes CASSEQGGSNTGELFF.

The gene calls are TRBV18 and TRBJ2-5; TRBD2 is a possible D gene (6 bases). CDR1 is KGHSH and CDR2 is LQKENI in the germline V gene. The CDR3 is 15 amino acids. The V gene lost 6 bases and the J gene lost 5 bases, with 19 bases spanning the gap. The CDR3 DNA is TGTGCCAGCTCCCCTCCGGGCGGGACTTGGGAGACCCAGTACTTC. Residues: CASSPPGGTWETQYF.

The CDR3 loop reads CASSALYSTSGTDTQYF. DNA of the CDR3: TGTGCCAGCAGCGCCCTATACTCGACTAGCGGCACAGATACGCAGTATTTT. The chain links TRBV9 to TRBJ2-3; 8 nucleotides agree with TRBD2. The germline CDR1 and CDR2 sequences are SGDLS and YYNGEE. The CDR3 extends over 17 amino acids. Trimming cost V 3 bases and J 1 base; bases outside gene matches: 10.

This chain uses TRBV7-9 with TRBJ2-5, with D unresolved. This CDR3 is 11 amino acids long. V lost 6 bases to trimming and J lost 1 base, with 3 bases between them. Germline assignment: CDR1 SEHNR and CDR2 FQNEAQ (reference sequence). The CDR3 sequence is CASRTQETQYF. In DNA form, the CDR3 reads TGTGCCAGCAGGACCCAAGAGACCCAGTACTTC. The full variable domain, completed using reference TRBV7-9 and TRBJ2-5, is DTGVSQNPRHKITKRGQNVTFRCDPISEHNRLYWYRQTLGQGPEFLTYFQNEAQLEKSRLLSDRFSAERPKGSFSTLEIQRTEQGDSAMYLCASRTQETQYFGPGTRLLVL.

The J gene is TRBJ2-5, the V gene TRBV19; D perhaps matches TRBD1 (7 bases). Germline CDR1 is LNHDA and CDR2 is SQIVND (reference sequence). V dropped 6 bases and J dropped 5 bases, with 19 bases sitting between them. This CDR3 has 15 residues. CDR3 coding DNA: TGTGCCAGTAGATCAGGGACAGCCCGGGGGGAGACCCAGTACTTC. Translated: CASRSGTARGETQYF.

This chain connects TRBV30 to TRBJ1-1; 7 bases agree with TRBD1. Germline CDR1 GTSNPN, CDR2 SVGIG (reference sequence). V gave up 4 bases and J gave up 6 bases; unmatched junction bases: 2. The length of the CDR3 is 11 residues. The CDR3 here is CAWNDRAEAFF. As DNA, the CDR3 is TGTGCCTGGAACGACAGGGCTGAAGCTTTCTTT.

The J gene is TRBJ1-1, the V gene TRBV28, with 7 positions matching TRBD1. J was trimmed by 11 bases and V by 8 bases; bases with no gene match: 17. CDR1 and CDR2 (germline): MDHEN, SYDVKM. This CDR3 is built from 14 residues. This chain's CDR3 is CASPRGDSPWYAFF. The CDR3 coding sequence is TGTGCCAGCCCTCGGGGGGACAGCCCATGGTACGCTTTCTTT.

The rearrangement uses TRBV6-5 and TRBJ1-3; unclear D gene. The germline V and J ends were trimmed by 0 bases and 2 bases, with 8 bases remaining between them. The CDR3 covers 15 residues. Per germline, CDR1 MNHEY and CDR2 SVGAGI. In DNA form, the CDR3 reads TGTGCCAGCAGTTACTCGAAACAGACTGGAAACACCATATATTTT. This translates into CASSYSKQTGNTIYF.

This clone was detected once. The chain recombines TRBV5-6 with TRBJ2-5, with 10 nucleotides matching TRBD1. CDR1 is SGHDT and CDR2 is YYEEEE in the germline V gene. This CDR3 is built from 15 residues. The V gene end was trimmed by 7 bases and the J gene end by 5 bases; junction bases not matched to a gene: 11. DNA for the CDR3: TGTGCCAGCTGGGGACAGGGGCAGCCGTTGGAGACCCAGTACTTC. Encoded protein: CASWGQGQPLETQYF.